The T cell receptor beta chain under discussion was sequenced for a study of blood T cells in healthy people across ages. For the study at large: T cells yielded about one barcoded beta molecule per two cells through template switching.

V trimming: 2 bases; J trimming: 0 bases; junction bases outside the gene matches: 4. This CDR3 comprises 15 residues. PCR was performed a second time for about 7 to 11 cycles using a sample-barcoded 5' primer and a J-beta primer mix. Each cDNA molecule carried a tag from a template-switch adaptor that contained 12 random nucleotides. No fewer than 3 million CDR3-containing paired-end reads came from each sample. TCRdb reprocessed the 5' RACE reads with MiXCR, giving one entry per CDR3 protein. The profile shows fewer than 1.5 million distinct CDR3 sequences, about 43% of them singletons. The V and J genes are TRBV12-3 or TRBV12-4 and TRBJ2-7; TRBD1 aligns across 7 bases. Source material: blood. This clonotype was sampled from a woman between 18 and 30 years old in good health. The CDR3 loop reads CASSLKGQSSYEQYF. CDR3 bases: TGTGCCAGCAGTTTAAAGGGACAGTCCTCCTACGAGCAGTACTTC.